These 6 T cell receptor beta chains were sequenced from one sample in a study of blood T cell repertoires in COVID-19. Clones were read by immunoSEQ multiplex PCR, and TCRdb kept only the in-frame ones, dropping some. The sample yields about 67,000 clones, around 87% seen once. The material sequenced was peripheral blood. The receptors come from a man in his fifties with active COVID-19.

The chain joins TRBV5-4 to TRBJ2-1, with D hard to call. The germline V and J ends were trimmed by 1 base and 0 bases, with 8 bases remaining between them. CDR3 length: 15 residues. Germline CDR1 and CDR2: SGHNT and YYREEE (reference sequence). The CDR3 coding sequence is TGTGCCAGCAGCTTGCGCCTAACCTCCTACAATGAGCAGTTCTTC. It codes for CASSLRLTSYNEQFF.

The chain links TRBV6-1 to TRBJ2-3; weak D call: TRBD2 (5 bases). The V end lost 0 bases, the J end lost 4 bases, and 5 bases lay between the germline ends. The germline gives CDR1 MNHNS, CDR2 SASEGT. This CDR3 comprises 13 residues. The CDR3 sequence is CASSEARADTQYF. The CDR3 DNA sequence: TGTGCCAGCAGTGAAGCGCGGGCAGATACGCAGTATTTT.

This clone was observed a few times. The chain has TRBV15 and TRBJ1-5; possibly TRBD1 for D (5 bases). Trimming left V 1 base short and J 3 bases short, with 13 bases between. Germline V gene sequence: CDR1 LNHNV, CDR2 YYDKDF (reference sequence). The CDR3 extends over 16 amino acids. The CDR3 reads CATSRGTGGFNQPQHF. CDR3 coding DNA: TGTGCCACCAGCAGAGGCACCGGGGGGTTCAATCAGCCCCAGCATTTT.

The chain joins TRBV19 to TRBJ1-6; TRBD1 is a possible D gene (6 bases). V lost 7 bases and J lost 8, with 18 bases in between. The CDR3 runs 15 residues. Germline V lookup: CDR1 LNHDA, CDR2 SQIVND (reference sequence). As DNA, the CDR3 is TGTGCCAGTACCAAGAACGACAGGACCTATTCACCCCTCCACTTT. Protein product: CASTKNDRTYSPLHF.

The chain uses TRBV7-3 and TRBJ2-7, with D maybe TRBD2 (6 bases). The V and J ends lost 0 bases and 5 bases respectively, with 11 bases between them. CDR3 length equals 14 residues. Germline CDR1 is SGHTA and CDR2 is FQGTGA. This chain's CDR3 is CASSLTAGSDEQYF. DNA of the CDR3: TGTGCCAGCAGCTTAACAGCGGGTAGTGACGAGCAGTACTTC.

J is TRBJ2-4 and V is TRBV5-1, with TRBD1 matching over 9 bases. CDR3 length: 14 amino acids. V was pared by 2 bases and J by 7 bases, with 4 bases of the junction left unmatched. Germline CDR1 reads SGHRS; CDR2 reads YFSETQ. The CDR3 protein is CASSFGQGMNIQYF. CDR3 bases: TGCGCCAGCAGCTTTGGACAGGGGATGAACATTCAGTACTTC.